This T cell receptor (beta chain) was identified during a study of CD8+ T cells in alopecia areata. About the study: The SALT score measured affected scalp surface percentage in treated patients. Overall study findings and caveats: Administration of tofacitinib significantly diminished scalp clonality and expanded CD8+ clones within the top 100.

This clone was observed a few times. Its antigen is undetermined. Treatment: oral pan-JAK inhibitor, 5-10 mg twice daily. Samples from alopecia areata patients were lesional scalp punch biopsies and peripheral blood. Extracted from the samples, RNA was reverse transcribed into cDNA to serve as the sequencing template. The method was immunoSEQ multiplex PCR; TCRdb's version includes in-frame clones alone and lacks a portion of them. The table shows more than 200,000 clones, with about 40% occurring only once. The V gene's germline CDR1 is ENHRY and CDR2 SYGVKD. Trimming took 4 bases from V and 4 from J, leaving 10 bases between them. The length of the CDR3 is 13 residues.

This material consisted of CD4+ T cells sorted from blood, taken at approximately week 37, from a patient treated with tofacitinib. This TCR came from a human donor with alopecia areata. This chain links TRBV10-3 with TRBJ2-5; D call uncertain. The CDR3 DNA is TGTGCCATCAGTGGACCGGTGGCAGAGACCCAGTACTTC. Protein: CAISGPVAETQYF.